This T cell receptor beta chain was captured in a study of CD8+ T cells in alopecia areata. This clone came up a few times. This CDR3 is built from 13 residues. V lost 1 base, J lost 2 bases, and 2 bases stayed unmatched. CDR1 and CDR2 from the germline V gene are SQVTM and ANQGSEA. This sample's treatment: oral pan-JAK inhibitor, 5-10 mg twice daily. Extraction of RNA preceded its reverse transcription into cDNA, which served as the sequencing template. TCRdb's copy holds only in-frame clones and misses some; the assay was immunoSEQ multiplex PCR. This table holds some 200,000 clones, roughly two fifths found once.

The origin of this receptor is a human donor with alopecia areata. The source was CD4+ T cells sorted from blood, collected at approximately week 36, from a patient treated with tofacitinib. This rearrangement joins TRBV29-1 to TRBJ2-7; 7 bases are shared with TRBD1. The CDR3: CSVEGGQTYEQYF. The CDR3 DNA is TGCAGCGTTGAAGGGGGACAGACCTACGAGCAGTACTTC.